The rows below give T cell receptor beta chains drawn from one sample of a study of T-cell reconstitution after alpha-beta-depleted transplantation in children. TCRdb re-derived calls from the PCR reads in MiXCR, one entry per CDR3 protein. Of hundreds of thousands of distinct CDR3 sequences listed, around 13% were seen once; the top ten hold 0.75% to 0.85%. Sequencing used PBMCs, obtained before TCRalphabeta/CD19-depleted stem cell transplant. All receptors come from a girl under 10 years old with congenital amegakaryocytic thrombocytopenia, due to receive a stem cell transplant. CDR3s include the opening cysteine and the closing phenylalanine or tryptophan. The D gene is left open where the match is weak. Not all rows give a size; the values are once, few, many and, for expanded clones, a class.

CDR3 DNA,CDR3 protein,clone size,D gene,V gene,J gene
TGCGCCAGCAGCTTGAGCCTAGCGGGGATCACAGATACGCAGTATTTT,CASSLSLAGITDTQYF,few,TRBD2,TRBV5-1,TRBJ2-3
TGCAGTGCTAGAGACCCGGGGGGGAGCAGGGGCTCCTACAATGAGCAGTTCTTC,CSARDPGGSRGSYNEQFF,.,TRBD2,TRBV20-1,TRBJ2-1
TGTGCCAGCAGGGTCCCCATGGGGGAGCTGTTTTTT,CASRVPMGELFF,many,.,TRBV12-3/TRBV12-4,TRBJ2-2
TGCAGTGCTAGAGATCGGCAGGAAACGAACACCGGGGAGCTGTTTTTT,CSARDRQETNTGELFF,few,.,TRBV20-1,TRBJ2-2
TGTGCCAGCAGCCCCCCGTTTCGGGGCCAAGGGTTCTTC,CASSPPFRGQGFF,few,.,TRBV7-2,TRBJ2-1
TGTGCCAGCAGCTTGGGGTCGTTGGAGACCCAGTACTTC,CASSLGSLETQYF,many,.,TRBV5-5,TRBJ2-5
TGTGCCAGCAGACCCCGGAACACAGATACGCAGTATTTT,CASRPRNTDTQYF,.,.,TRBV28,TRBJ2-3
TGCAGTGCTGGTGGACTAGCGCAGCGCCCTGGCGATGAGCAGTTCTTC,CSAGGLAQRPGDEQFF,few,TRBD2,TRBV20-1,TRBJ2-1
TGTGCCAGCAGTTCCATTTTGAGAGGTCCCTCCTACGAGCAGTACTTC,CASSSILRGPSYEQYF,.,.,TRBV27,TRBJ2-7
TGTGCCAGCAGCCCAGGGGGTCATCTAGCGGGAGTTGTTGCCGGGGAGCTGTTTTTT,CASSPGGHLAGVVAGELFF,few,TRBD2,TRBV11-2,TRBJ2-2
TGTGCCAGCAGTTTAGGCGCTGGGCACACAGATACGCAGTATTTT,CASSLGAGHTDTQYF,many,.,TRBV12-3/TRBV12-4,TRBJ2-3
TGTGCCAGCAGTTTATCTGGGACGGTTTACAATGAGCAGTTCTTC,CASSLSGTVYNEQFF,many,.,TRBV28,TRBJ2-1
TGCAGTGCCATAGCGGGAAGCACAGATACGCAGTATTTT,CSAIAGSTDTQYF,many,TRBD2,TRBV20-1,TRBJ2-3
TGTGCCAGCAGCCAAGACAGGGGGATCTACAATGAGCAGTTCTTC,CASSQDRGIYNEQFF,many,TRBD1,TRBV3-1,TRBJ2-1
TGTGCCAGCAGCTATAGTGGCGAGCAGTACTTC,CASSYSGEQYF,many,.,TRBV6-5,TRBJ2-7
TGTGCCAGCAGTGTTCTGTATGGGTCCCCGGCCAAAAACATTCAGTACTTC,CASSVLYGSPAKNIQYF,.,.,TRBV2,TRBJ2-4
TGTGCCAGCTCACCCTACTCGCCGGGTCCTGGGGCCAACGTCCTGACTTTC,CASSPYSPGPGANVLTF,.,.,TRBV18,TRBJ2-6
TGCAGTGCCAACCGGGCCCAGTACTTC,CSANRAQYF,many,.,TRBV20-1,TRBJ2-5
TGCGCCAGCAGCTTTGGGCCCGCCGGAGAGACCCAGTACTTC,CASSFGPAGETQYF,many,.,TRBV5-1,TRBJ2-5
TGTGCCAGCAGCCGCATCCTGGGACTAGCGGACTACAATGAGCAGTTCTTC,CASSRILGLADYNEQFF,few,TRBD2,TRBV3-1,TRBJ2-1
TGCAGCGTTGCCCCCCCCGGGACAGGCTACAATGAGCAGTTCTTC,CSVAPPGTGYNEQFF,many,TRBD1,TRBV29-1,TRBJ2-1
TGCAGTGCTCGTAGCGGGAGGGCTACCTACGAGCAGTACTTC,CSARSGRATYEQYF,many,TRBD2,TRBV20-1,TRBJ2-7
TGTGCCAGCAGCTCCAGACAGGGGCTAAACACCGGGGAGCTGTTTTTT,CASSSRQGLNTGELFF,.,TRBD1,TRBV7-6,TRBJ2-2
TGTGCCAGCAGCTTGCAAGACAGGGGGTACTCTGGAAACACCATATATTTT,CASSLQDRGYSGNTIYF,.,TRBD1,TRBV5-5,TRBJ1-3
TGTGCCAGCAGCCTCCCAGTTATTGGGGCAGATACGCAGTATTTT,CASSLPVIGADTQYF,few,.,TRBV7-2,TRBJ2-3
TGTGCCACCAGCAGAGAGGGACAGAACTACAATGAGCAGTTCTTC,CATSREGQNYNEQFF,.,TRBD1,TRBV15,TRBJ2-1
TGCGCCAGCCATGGACAGGGGGCCTCCACCGGGGAGCTGTTTTTT,CASHGQGASTGELFF,many,TRBD1,TRBV5-1,TRBJ2-2
TGCAGCGTATGGGGACAGCTCTCTGGGGCCAACGTCCTGACTTTC,CSVWGQLSGANVLTF,.,TRBD1,TRBV29-1,TRBJ2-6
TGCGCCAGCAGCCAAGTCGGGACAGGGAAGTACGAGCAGTACTTC,CASSQVGTGKYEQYF,many,TRBD1,TRBV4-1,TRBJ2-7
TGTGCCAGCAGCCTGCAGAATTACGAGCAGTACTTC,CASSLQNYEQYF,many,.,TRBV7-9,TRBJ2-7
TGTGCCAGCAGCGTGCCGGGACTCATCGGGGAGCTGTTTTTT,CASSVPGLIGELFF,.,.,TRBV7-6,TRBJ2-2
TGTGCCAGCAGCGTAGCCCCACATACAGAGAACACTGAAGCTTTCTTT,CASSVAPHTENTEAFF,.,.,TRBV9,TRBJ1-1
TGCGCCAGCAGCGGGGCACAAGAGACCCAGTACTTC,CASSGAQETQYF,.,.,TRBV5-1,TRBJ2-5
TGTGCCAGCAGCTTAACCCGGGACAGCCCAGATACGCAGTATTTT,CASSLTRDSPDTQYF,.,TRBD1,TRBV7-2,TRBJ2-3
TGTGCCAGCAGTTCACATAGCGATTACAATGAGCAGTTCTTC,CASSSHSDYNEQFF,many,.,TRBV28,TRBJ2-1
TGTGCCAGCATCCCCATAGATAGACTAGCGGGAGGGCCGCTATACAATGAGCAGTTCTTC,CASIPIDRLAGGPLYNEQFF,few,TRBD2,TRBV12-3/TRBV12-4,TRBJ2-1
TGCGCCAGCAGCCTGAAGATTAGCGGGGGGAATGAGCAGTTCTTC,CASSLKISGGNEQFF,few,TRBD2,TRBV5-1,TRBJ2-1
TGTGCCAGCAGCCAAGATTGGGGGACTGAATCCTACGAGCAGTACTTC,CASSQDWGTESYEQYF,.,.,TRBV3-1,TRBJ2-7
TGTGCCAGCTCACAAAGCACAGATACGCAGTATTTT,CASSQSTDTQYF,many,.,TRBV12-3/TRBV12-4,TRBJ2-3
TGCGCCAGCAGCCACCTGGACACTTCCCGATATGGCTACACCTTC,CASSHLDTSRYGYTF,many,.,TRBV4-1,TRBJ1-2
TGTGCCAGCAGTTTATGGGGAAAGGGGAACACTGAAGCTTTCTTT,CASSLWGKGNTEAFF,.,.,TRBV12-3/TRBV12-4,TRBJ1-1
TGCGCCAGCAGCTTCGACAGGGGAGACCTTTACGAGCAGTACTTC,CASSFDRGDLYEQYF,.,TRBD1,TRBV5-1,TRBJ2-7
TGTGCCAGCAGCCTCACCATATCAGCCCTAAACTCCTACAATGAGCAGTTCTTC,CASSLTISALNSYNEQFF,many,.,TRBV11-1,TRBJ2-1
TGTGCCAGCAGCTTATCCCGTCGGGGGCGAATGAGCTACGAGCAGTACTTC,CASSLSRRGRMSYEQYF,many,.,TRBV7-8,TRBJ2-7
TGCGCCAGCAGCATGGAGAACACCGGGGAGCTGTTTTTT,CASSMENTGELFF,many,.,TRBV5-1,TRBJ2-2
TGTGCCAGCAGCATGGGACAGAACTACGAGCAGTACTTC,CASSMGQNYEQYF,many,TRBD1,TRBV6-1,TRBJ2-7
TGCAGTGCCCCCGGGACAGTATTTCACACTGAAGCTTTCTTT,CSAPGTVFHTEAFF,.,TRBD1,TRBV20-1,TRBJ1-1
TGCAGCGTTGGCAGTCGACTAGCGGGAGGGCCGTACGAGCAGTACTTC,CSVGSRLAGGPYEQYF,many,TRBD2,TRBV29-1,TRBJ2-7